This TCR beta chain was sequenced in a study of shared clonotypes between healthy human individuals. Study-level findings and limits: Compared with clonotypes that all four donors shared, non-shared clonotypes had lower generation probabilities.

This clone was observed a few times. Its antigen is currently unknown. This CDR3 has 15 residues. CDR1 and CDR2 from the germline V gene are MNHEY and SVGAGI. The ends were cut back, 6 bases at V and 7 bases at J, with 16 bases in the middle. Once extracted for a subset, genomic DNA was divided evenly among several immunoSEQ plates. Produced via immunoSEQ multiplex PCR; TCRdb's table is partial and in-frame only. Among under 1,100,000 clones, more than 60% were seen once, and the ten largest hold about 1.5%. This chain joins TRBV6-5 and TRBJ1-6; no reliable D call. The sequence was obtained from a man aged 18 to 30 in good health. The sample was memory CD4+ T cells sorted from blood. The subset is: CD45RA-negative fraction. CDR3: CASRLSVGPNSPLHF. In nucleotides, the CDR3 is TGTGCCAGCAGGCTCTCCGTAGGGCCCAATTCACCCCTCCACTTT.